The entry that follows covers one T cell receptor (beta chain) sequence. What it recognizes is unknown. Between the trimmed V and J ends, which lost 1 base and 0 bases, there was a span of 8 bases. This CDR3 is 15 amino acids long. In germline, CDR1 is LGHNT, CDR2 FRNRAP. Primers: 60 Vbeta forward and 13 Jbeta reverse. This table comes from immunoSEQ multiplex PCR, and its TCRdb copy is limited to in-frame clones, with some not included. In the table there are a few hundred thousand clones, 75% to 85% of which are singletons. The data belong to a study of cytomegalovirus exposure and HLA in healthy donors. Regarding the study as a whole: A later analysis associated 15,000 or so TCR beta sequences with HLA alleles at a 0.05 false discovery rate. TCR beta sequences reportedly predicted most subjects' HLA-A and HLA-B alleles accurately. TRBV6-2, TRBV6-3 and other indistinguishable V segments were excluded. Available immune exposure information covered CMV serostatus only.

Material: PBMCs. The chain has TRBV12-5 and TRBJ2-3, with D unresolved. The TCR was taken from a woman aged 55 to 70 in good health and CMV-seropositive. CDR3 residues: CASGLGPVSTDTQYF. For the CDR3, the DNA is TGTGCTAGTGGTTTGGGGCCCGTAAGCACAGATACGCAGTATTTT.